One sample yielded the 30 T cell receptor beta chains listed below, sequenced in a study of shared clonotypes between healthy human individuals (dated by TCRdb to the early 2020s). The method was the immunoSEQ multiplex PCR assay. TCRdb mirrors the immuneACCESS table, restricted to in-frame sequences. Some clones are absent from its copies; in checked studies, under half trace to an unresolved V gene, and the reason for the others is unknown. Across this sample there are 400,000 to 500,000 clones, with approximately 79% seen only once. Clones ranked in the top ten supply roughly 12% of the sample. Sequencing used PBMCs. All receptors come from a woman aged 40 to 50 in good health. Some clones in this sample may be carry-over from other donors' samples.

This clone was seen more than once but under ten times. The V and J genes are TRBV5-8 and TRBJ2-3; D call uncertain. The ends were cut back, 4 bases at V and 6 bases at J, with 9 bases in the middle. In germline, CDR1 is SGHTS, CDR2 YDEGEE. This CDR3 region has 12 residues. The CDR3 sequence: CASSRYSDTQYF. The CDR3 nucleotides are TGTGCCAGCAGCCGGTACTCGGATACGCAGTATTTT.

V gene TRBV7-2 combines with J gene TRBJ2-5; D is possibly TRBD2 (5 bases). The length of the CDR3 is 14 residues. Germline values: CDR1 SGHTA, CDR2 FQGNSA. V shed 5 bases and J shed 2 bases, with 12 bases lying between them. DNA for the CDR3: TGTGCCAGCAGCCCCGGTTGGAGGCAAGAGACCCAGTACTTC. Amino acids: CASSPGWRQETQYF.

The V gene is TRBV5-5, the J gene TRBJ2-7, with 7 bases matching TRBD1. CDR1 SGHKS and CDR2 YYEKEE come from the germline V gene (reference sequence). Losses at the gene ends were 5 bases for V and 7 bases for J; bases not matched to a gene: 6. The CDR3 loop spans 12 amino acids. CDR3 residues: CASSHRGPEQYF. Here the CDR3 DNA reads TGTGCCAGCAGTCATAGGGGGCCTGAGCAGTACTTC.

In this sample, this clone turned up many times. V is TRBV9 and J is TRBJ1-1; possibly TRBD1 for D (5 bases). There are 15 residues in the CDR3. The ends were cut back, 0 bases at V and 4 bases at J, with 13 bases in the middle. Looked up from germline, CDR1 is SGDLS and CDR2 is YYNGEE. CDR3 protein: CASSVDAGQGTEAFF. DNA for the CDR3: TGTGCCAGCAGCGTAGATGCTGGCCAGGGCACTGAAGCTTTCTTT.

V usage is TRBV11-3 and J usage is TRBJ2-1, with 14 bases that match TRBD2. With 5 bases clipped from V and 8 bases from J, the junction kept 11 bases outside the gene matches. The V gene's germline CDR1 is SGHNT and CDR2 YENEEA. This CDR3 has 17 residues. CDR3: CASSLTPTSGRAYEQFF. CDR3 nucleotides: TGTGCCAGCAGCCTCACACCGACTAGCGGGAGGGCCTATGAGCAGTTCTTC.

This clone appeared a single time. This sequence joins TRBV5-4 and TRBJ2-5, with 10 bases that match TRBD2. V shed 2 bases, J shed 2 bases, and the junction held 3 bases outside the gene matches. Germline CDR1 and CDR2: SGHNT and YYREEE (reference sequence). The CDR3 contains 15 residues. CDR3 residues: CASSFLAGVQETQYF. In nucleotides, the CDR3 is TGTGCCAGCAGCTTCCTAGCGGGAGTTCAAGAGACCCAGTACTTC. The whole variable domain, filled in from reference TRBV5-4 and TRBJ2-5, reads ETGVTQSPTHLIKTRGQQVTLRCSSQSGHNTVSWYQQALGQGPQFIFQYYREEENGRGNFPPRFSGLQFPNYSSELNVNALELDDSALYLCASSFLAGVQETQYFGPGTRLLVL.

The chain uses TRBV15 and TRBJ2-3; weak D call: TRBD1 (6 bases). The CDR3 is 17 amino acids. Trimming cost V 3 bases and J 0 bases, with 16 bases left between them. CDR1 and CDR2 (germline): LNHNV, YYDKDF (reference sequence). The CDR3 DNA is TGTGCCACCAGCAGGCACAAGGGGGTTCCTAGCACAGATACGCAGTATTTT. It yields the protein CATSRHKGVPSTDTQYF.

CDR3 nucleotide sequence: TGTGCCAGCAGAGATCCGGGACAGGCTGCAACTAATGAAAAACTGTTTTTT. Translation gives CASRDPGQAATNEKLFF. The chain has TRBV2 and TRBJ1-4; 8 nucleotides line up with TRBD1. The junction had 9 bases not matched to a gene; V was cut back by 6 bases and J by 0 bases. The germline CDR1 and CDR2 sequences are SNHLY and FYNNEI. This CDR3 has 17 residues.

The genes are TRBV5-1 and TRBJ2-1; 10 positions agree with TRBD2. The CDR3 is 15 amino acids. V lost 1 base to trimming and J lost 5 bases; unmatched junction nucleotides: 3. The germline V gene has CDR1 SGHRS and CDR2 YFSETQ. The CDR3 coding sequence is TGCGCCAGCAGCTTGACTAGCGGGAACAACAATGAGCAGTTCTTC. Translated, it gives CASSLTSGNNNEQFF.

The CDR3 coding sequence is TGCAGCGTTGCGCAGGGGACTGATCAGCCCCAGCATTTT. Protein product: CSVAQGTDQPQHF. The V and J genes are TRBV29-1 and TRBJ1-5, with D perhaps matching TRBD1 (6 bases). V lost 4 bases and J lost 5, with 12 bases in between. The CDR3 spans 13 residues. Germline V gene lookup returns CDR1 SQVTM and CDR2 ANQGSEA. The full variable domain, its missing parts supplied by reference TRBV29-1 and TRBJ1-5, is SAVISQKPSRDICQRGTSLTIQCQVDSQVTMMFWYRQQPGQSLTLIATANQGSEATYESGFVIDKFPISRPNLTFSTLTVSNMSPEDSSIYLCSVAQGTDQPQHFGDGTRLSIL.

The rearrangement links TRBV29-1 to TRBJ1-2, with TRBD1 matching 9 bases. This CDR3 has 14 residues. Germline V gives CDR1 SQVTM, CDR2 ANQGSEA. The J segment lost 8 bases and the V segment lost 0 bases, leaving 7 bases of the junction unmatched. The CDR3 region has the DNA TGCAGCGTTGAAGATCTTGGGACAGGGCAAGGCTACACCTTC. This sequence encodes CSVEDLGTGQGYTF.

The chain is built from TRBV21-1 and TRBJ2-7; TRBD2 is the table's D call and was not checked against the DNA. TRBV21-1 is a pseudogene locus. This CDR3 is built from 17 residues. The CDR3 reads CASSSPGGQTLTYEQYF. CDR3 DNA sequence: TGTGCCAGCAGCTCTCCCGGGGGGCAGACTTTAACCTACGAGCAGTACTTC.

The rearrangement links TRBV6-1 to TRBJ2-1; D gene unclear. Trimming shortened V by 9 bases and J by 3 bases, and 6 bases separated the two germline ends. The CDR3 extends over 11 amino acids. Germline values: CDR1 MNHNS, CDR2 SASEGT. The CDR3 sequence is CASSIYNEQFF. The CDR3 DNA follows: TGTGCCAGTTCAATCTACAATGAGCAGTTCTTC.

The chain couples TRBV7-8 to TRBJ2-7; D may correspond to TRBD1 or TRBD2 (6 bases each). The CDR3 has 16 residues. Per the germline V gene, CDR1 is SGHVS and CDR2 is FQNEAQ. Trimming took 5 bases from V and 7 from J, leaving 24 bases between them. CDR3 DNA: TGTGCCAGCAGCCCGACGGGGGCGTCGCCTCCGGTTGAGCAGTACTTC. This gives the protein CASSPTGASPPVEQYF.

In nucleotides, the CDR3 is TGTGCCAGCAGCCCCAGACTAGGGGGAGACCCTAGCACAGATACGCAGTATTTT. Encoded protein: CASSPRLGGDPSTDTQYF. The rearrangement uses TRBV5-4 and TRBJ2-3, with D perhaps being TRBD1 or TRBD2 (6 bases each). The germline V gene encodes CDR1 SGHNT and CDR2 YYREEE (reference sequence). Trimming removed 4 bases from V and 0 bases from J, with 21 bases in between. This CDR3 contains 18 residues. Filled out from reference TRBV5-4 and TRBJ2-3, the complete variable domain reads ETGVTQSPTHLIKTRGQQVTLRCSSQSGHNTVSWYQQALGQGPQFIFQYYREEENGRGNFPPRFSGLQFPNYSSELNVNALELDDSALYLCASSPRLGGDPSTDTQYFGPGTRLTVL.

CDR3 in DNA: TGTGCCAGTAGTATAGTAGCCCGACAGGGTTTTAATGAGCAGTTCTTC. It yields the protein CASSIVARQGFNEQFF. The chain couples TRBV19 to TRBJ2-1; 7 bases line up with TRBD1. The CDR3 sequence is 16 residues long. V shed 1 base and J 7 bases; nucleotides not matched to a gene: 10. CDR1 and CDR2 from the germline V gene are LNHDA and SQIVND (reference sequence).

The chain uses TRBV18 and TRBJ2-1, with TRBD2 as a possible D gene (5 bases). Trimming left V 3 bases short and J 8 bases short, with 20 bases between. Per germline, CDR1 KGHSH and CDR2 LQKENI. CDR3 size: 16 residues. The CDR3 protein is CASSPVGSGDVDEQFF. The CDR3 coding sequence is TGTGCCAGCTCACCGGTGGGGAGTGGCGACGTGGATGAGCAGTTCTTC.

Here the CDR3 DNA reads TGTGCCAGCAGCCGACAGAATGGGGCTTCCTACGAGCAGTACTTC. Translating it yields CASSRQNGASYEQYF. The chain has TRBV6-5 and TRBJ2-7; tentatively, D is TRBD1 (5 bases). V lost 6 bases, J lost 1 base, and 16 bases lay in between. The CDR3 runs to 15 residues. CDR1 and CDR2 (germline): MNHEY, SVGAGI.

The chain carries TRBV5-1 and TRBJ2-4; D is uncertain. The CDR3 loop spans 14 amino acids. Trimming left V 0 bases short and J 8 bases short, with 12 bases between. Germline V CDR1 and CDR2: SGHRS, YFSETQ. The CDR3 loop is CASSLGSDMDIQYF. CDR3 DNA: TGCGCCAGCAGCTTGGGTTCGGATATGGACATTCAGTACTTC.

The chain combines TRBV5-4 with TRBJ2-1; D gene unclear. This CDR3 contains 15 residues. Trimming shortened V by 4 bases and J by 2 bases, and 13 bases separated the two germline ends. From germline, CDR1 is SGHNT and CDR2 YYREEE (reference sequence). CDR3 sequence (DNA): TGTGCCAGCAGCCCCTTGGCGACTCCCTACAATGAGCAGTTCTTC. Translating it yields CASSPLATPYNEQFF.

This clone was seen once. V is TRBV2 and J is TRBJ1-2; possibly TRBD1 for D (6 bases). This CDR3 spans 12 amino acids. The germline V gene has CDR1 SNHLY and CDR2 FYNNEI. Trimming shortened V by 5 bases and J by 2 bases, and 6 bases separated the two germline ends. The CDR3 DNA follows: TGTGCCAGCAGTACAGGGAACTATGGCTACACCTTC. As protein: CASSTGNYGYTF.

The chain carries TRBV7-2 and TRBJ1-3; 7 bases map to TRBD1. The V gene's germline CDR1 is SGHTA and CDR2 FQGNSA. The CDR3 covers 14 residues. Germline trimming cut 4 bases from V and 1 base from J; bases unmatched to any gene: 1. In nucleotides, the CDR3 is TGTGCCAGCAGCTCCAGGGGGTCTGGAAACACCATATATTTT. Residues: CASSSRGSGNTIYF. The entire variable domain, with the rest obtained from reference TRBV7-2 and TRBJ1-3, is as follows: GAGVSQSPSNKVTEKGKDVELRCDPISGHTALYWYRQSLGQGLEFLIYFQGNSAPDKSGLPSDRFSAERTGGSVSTLTIQRTQQEDSAVYLCASSSRGSGNTIYFGEGSWLTVV.

In regard to this clone: It differs at one base from a far larger clone, so likely a read error. The sample contains more than one DNA sequence encoding this CDR3. V and J are TRBV18 and TRBJ2-5; D not certain. CDR3 length equals 11 residues. Trimming stripped 2 bases from V and 4 bases from J, with 2 bases between. Looked up from germline, CDR1 is KGHSH and CDR2 is LQKENI. As DNA, the CDR3 is TGTGCCAGCTCACCAGGAGAGACCCAGTACTTC. Protein: CASSPGETQYF.

Remarks on this clone: Since a much larger clone is just one base distant, this may be a read error. The V call is TRBV5-4, the J call TRBJ2-7; 7 bases are shared with TRBD1. This CDR3 is 13 amino acids long. CDR1 is SGHNT, CDR2 YYREEE, per germline (reference sequence). V shed 0 bases, J shed 9 bases, and the junction held 6 bases outside the gene matches. The CDR3 sequence: CASSLGQGNGQYF. As DNA, the CDR3 is TGTGCCAGCAGCTTGGGACAGGGCAACGGGCAGTACTTC. The whole variable domain, filled in from reference TRBV5-4 and TRBJ2-7, reads ETGVTQSPTHLIKTRGQQVTLRCSSQSGHNTVSWYQQALGQGPQFIFQYYREEENGRGNFPPRFSGLQFPNYSSELNVNALELDDSALYLCASSLGQGNGQYFGPGTRLTVT.

The chain uses TRBV5-6 and TRBJ1-1; D gene ambiguous. The CDR3 consists of 14 residues. V lost 4 bases to trimming and J lost 1 base, with 11 bases between them. CDR1 and CDR2 from the germline V gene are SGHDT and YYEEEE. The CDR3 reads CASSNNLWNTEAFF. Written as DNA, the CDR3 is TGTGCCAGCAGCAATAACCTTTGGAACACTGAAGCTTTCTTT.

The V call is TRBV6-1, the J call TRBJ1-3; D is uncertain. The CDR3 loop spans 15 amino acids. The germline V gene has CDR1 MNHNS and CDR2 SASEGT. V dropped 7 bases and J dropped 0 bases, with 13 bases sitting between them. DNA of the CDR3: TGTGCCAGCACCCCGAGTCTAAGCTCTGGAAACACCATATATTTT. Its translation is CASTPSLSSGNTIYF.

In its sample, this clone was seen many times. The rearrangement links TRBV29-1 to TRBJ2-5; TRBD2 matches 8 bases. CDR1 SQVTM and CDR2 ANQGSEA come from the germline V gene. CDR3 size: 12 residues. The junction had 5 bases not matched to a gene; V was cut back by 7 bases and J by 4 bases. The chain's CDR3 is CSGTSFGETQYF. The DNA for the CDR3 is TGCAGCGGGACTAGCTTTGGAGAGACCCAGTACTTC.

The V call is TRBV10-2, the J call TRBJ2-7; 11 nucleotides agree with TRBD1. The CDR3 runs to 14 residues. Germline V lookup: CDR1 WSHSY, CDR2 SAAADI. After removal of 6 bases from V and 6 bases from J, the junction contained 7 bases not matched to a gene. The CDR3 loop is CASSGTGGFREQYF. The CDR3 DNA is TGCGCCAGCAGCGGGACAGGGGGTTTCCGCGAGCAGTACTTC.

The rearrangement uses TRBV11-3 and TRBJ2-3; D is undetermined. V gave up 0 bases and J gave up 8 bases, with 9 bases separating them. This CDR3 is 13 amino acids long. Germline CDR1 is SGHNT and CDR2 is YENEEA. CDR3 coding DNA: TGTGCCAGCAGCTTAGAGCGGACGAGTACGCAGTATTTT. It yields the protein CASSLERTSTQYF.

The chain joins TRBV5-1 to TRBJ1-4, with D perhaps TRBD1 (6 bases). The V end was cut by 1 base, the J end by 6 bases, with 10 bases between. The V gene's germline CDR1 is SGHRS and CDR2 YFSETQ. The CDR3 loop spans 14 amino acids. The CDR3: CASSLRGPDEKLFF. CDR3 coding DNA: TGCGCCAGCAGCTTGCGGGGGCCGGATGAAAAACTGTTTTTT.